One sample yielded the 29 T cell receptor beta chains listed below, sequenced in a study of yellow fever vaccine responses in identical twins. TCRdb ran MiXCR on the RT-PCR reads and lists one entry per CDR3 protein. The table has fewer than 4,000 distinct CDR3 sequences, approximately 81% seen once. Here the sequenced sample was T cells from blood (PBMCs), unsorted or a sorted subset (not recorded which), taken before or after yellow fever vaccination (not recorded which). The receptor set was obtained from a woman between 18 and 29 years old who received the yellow fever vaccine.

This clonotype was detected a few times. The rearrangement joins TRBV7-2 to TRBJ2-7, with D maybe TRBD2 (5 bases). There are 16 residues in the CDR3. The V end was cut by 3 bases, the J end by 2 bases, with 17 bases between. CDR1 SGHTA and CDR2 FQGNSA come from the germline V gene. The CDR3 sequence: CASSLIGEPGTYEQYF. CDR3 nucleotides: TGTGCCAGCAGCTTGATCGGGGAGCCTGGGACCTACGAGCAGTACTTC.

This chain uses TRBV4-2 with TRBJ1-5; 8 bases fit TRBD1. The ends lost 3 bases at V and 6 bases at J; junction bases unmatched: 13. The CDR3 totals 17 residues. CDR1 LGHNA and CDR2 YNFKEQ come from the germline V gene. CDR3 bases: TGTGCCAGCAGCCATAGCCTTGACAGGGGAGATGGTCAGCCCCAGCATTTT. The encoded protein is CASSHSLDRGDGQPQHF.

This chain connects TRBV23-1 to TRBJ2-1; possibly TRBD1 or TRBD2 for D (5 bases each). TRBV23-1 is labeled an ORF, and its function is uncertain. The germline V and J ends were trimmed by 1 base and 0 bases, with 22 bases remaining between them. This CDR3 comprises 20 residues. Written as DNA, the CDR3 is TGCGCCAGCAGTCAATTAAAGGGGACGACCCCATCCTGCTCCTACAATGAGCAGTTCTTC. Protein: CASSQLKGTTPSCSYNEQFF.

The chain recombines TRBV2 with TRBJ2-2; D is undetermined. The V gene's germline CDR1 is SNHLY and CDR2 FYNNEI. V lost 5 bases, J lost 1 base, and 5 bases lay in between. CDR3 length equals 13 residues. The CDR3 sequence: CASSTGNTGELFF. DNA of the CDR3: TGTGCCAGCAGTACCGGGAACACCGGGGAGCTGTTTTTT.

This chain joins TRBV12-3 or TRBV12-4 and TRBJ2-3; TRBD2 might be the D (5 bases). V lost 7 bases and J 9 bases, leaving 23 bases between the germline ends. This CDR3 contains 15 residues. CDR3 sequence reads: CASTISYRSGNTQYF. The CDR3 DNA follows: TGTGCCAGCACCATTTCTTATCGGTCGGGGAACACGCAGTATTTT.

The CDR3 DNA reads as TGTGCCACCACGATGTGGGGAGGGGGGGAGCAGTTCTTC. This encodes CATTMWGGGEQFF. The V and J genes are TRBV12-3 or TRBV12-4 and TRBJ2-1; D possibly corresponds to TRBD2 (7 bases). Trimming took off 10 bases at V and 10 bases at J, with 20 bases between the two ends. The CDR3 has 13 amino acids.

The V call is TRBV5-1, the J call TRBJ2-5; D ambiguous. The CDR3 runs to 12 residues. Trimming removed 1 base at V and 5 bases at J, with 6 bases between. The germline gives CDR1 SGHRS, CDR2 YFSETQ. The CDR3 protein is CASSLKGETQYF. The CDR3 DNA is TGCGCCAGCAGCTTGAAGGGTGAGACCCAGTACTTC.

The chain carries TRBV2 and TRBJ2-3, with a weak D call TRBD2 (6 bases). Trimming took 5 bases from V and 2 from J, leaving 11 bases between them. In germline, CDR1 is SNHLY, CDR2 FYNNEI. The CDR3 extends over 14 amino acids. CDR3 sequence: CASSIGGITDTQYF. The CDR3 region has the DNA TGTGCCAGCAGTATCGGGGGAATCACAGATACGCAGTATTTT.

The J gene is TRBJ2-7, the V gene TRBV15; D unclear. Per germline, CDR1 LNHNV and CDR2 YYDKDF (reference sequence). The CDR3 spans 12 residues. Trimming took 0 bases from V and 4 from J, leaving 4 bases between them. The CDR3 nucleotides read TGTGCCACCAGCAGAGATCAATACGAGCAGTACTTC. This encodes CATSRDQYEQYF.

The table lists this clonotype with a count of one. V and J are TRBV29-1 and TRBJ2-5, with D perhaps matching TRBD1 (5 bases). The ends were cut back, 5 bases at V and 2 bases at J, with 9 bases in the middle. The CDR3 has 12 amino acids. CDR1 SQVTM and CDR2 ANQGSEA come from the germline V gene. As DNA, the CDR3 is TGCAGCGTTAGACAGCAACAAGAGACCCAGTACTTC. Protein: CSVRQQQETQYF.

The chain uses TRBV2 and TRBJ1-5, with D hard to call. Germline CDR1 and CDR2: SNHLY and FYNNEI. CDR3 size: 15 residues. Trimming pared 5 bases from V and 6 bases from J, leaving 17 bases between. The DNA of the CDR3 is TGTGCCAGCAGTCAATGGACCTCGACGGGTCAGCCCCAGCATTTT. Its translation is CASSQWTSTGQPQHF.

V gene TRBV29-1 combines with J gene TRBJ2-1; D is unclear. Germline CDR1 reads SQVTM; CDR2 reads ANQGSEA. Trimming cost V 3 bases and J 4 bases, with 10 bases left between them. This CDR3 has 13 residues. Here the CDR3 DNA reads TGCAGCGTTGATAAGTGGTTATACAATGAGCAGTTCTTC. Translated: CSVDKWLYNEQFF.

The CDR3 coding sequence is TGCGCCAGCAGCCAGACAGGGCGGGAAAACATTCAGTACTTC. Protein sequence: CASSQTGRENIQYF. The J gene is TRBJ2-4, the V gene TRBV5-1, with 7 bases that match TRBD1. CDR1 and CDR2 from the germline V gene are SGHRS and YFSETQ. The CDR3 loop spans 14 amino acids. The V segment lost 4 bases and the J segment 5 bases; nucleotides outside the gene matches: 6. Looking up the rest from reference TRBV5-1 and TRBJ2-4 gives the full variable domain: KAGVTQTPRYLIKTRGQQVTLSCSPISGHRSVSWYQQTPGQGLQFLFEYFSETQRNKGNFPGRFSGRQFSNSRSEMNVSTLELGDSALYLCASSQTGRENIQYFGAGTRLSVL.

The chain combines TRBV20-1 with TRBJ2-1; D gene ambiguous. The V gene lost 0 bases and the J gene lost 8 bases, with 17 bases spanning the gap. Germline values: CDR1 DFQATT, CDR2 SNEGSKA (reference sequence). The CDR3 has 15 residues. DNA of the CDR3: TGCAGTGCTAGAGATTACTATAACGTTAGGTATGAGCAGTTCTTC. Protein sequence: CSARDYYNVRYEQFF.

V and J are TRBV19 and TRBJ2-4; D perhaps matches TRBD2 (5 bases). CDR3 length: 12 amino acids. The V gene's germline CDR1 is LNHDA and CDR2 SQIVND (reference sequence). Written as DNA, the CDR3 is TGTGCTGTCCGGGGATCGGAAAACATTCAGTACTTC. This codes for CAVRGSENIQYF.

The rearrangement links TRBV4-1 to TRBJ1-5; 8 bases are shared with TRBD1. Germline CDR1 reads MGHRA; CDR2 reads YSYEKL. The CDR3 has 16 amino acids. The J segment lost 3 bases and the V segment lost 2 bases, leaving 6 bases of the junction unmatched. CDR3 loop: CASSQLDRGYNQPQHF. The CDR3 region has the DNA TGCGCCAGCAGCCAACTTGACAGGGGTTACAATCAGCCCCAGCATTTT.

The chain uses TRBV24-1 and TRBJ2-1, with 7 bases fitting TRBD1. Germline trimming cut 0 bases from V and 10 bases from J; bases unmatched to any gene: 5. The CDR3 length is 14 residues. Germline V gene lookup returns CDR1 KGHDR and CDR2 SFDVKD. The CDR3 loop is CATSDLTDRSEQFF. The CDR3 region has the DNA TGTGCCACCAGTGATTTGACGGACAGGTCCGAGCAGTTCTTC.

V is TRBV5-4 and J is TRBJ2-5; D not resolved. V dropped 1 base and J dropped 3 bases, with 7 bases sitting between them. This CDR3 is 13 amino acids long. CDR1 is SGHNT, CDR2 YYREEE, per germline (reference sequence). The CDR3 region has the DNA TGTGCCAGCAGCTTGTGGGTTAAAGAGACCCAGTACTTC. As protein: CASSLWVKETQYF.

DNA of the CDR3: TGTGCCAGCAGGACGCAGGGTGCGGAAAAACTGTTTTTT. Protein sequence: CASRTQGAEKLFF. This chain links TRBV11-3 with TRBJ1-4, with a tentative D call TRBD1 (5 bases). Trimming cost V 6 bases and J 8 bases, with 13 bases left between them. The CDR3 sequence is 13 residues long. From germline, CDR1 is SGHNT and CDR2 YENEEA.

This sequence joins TRBV13 and TRBJ2-1; 14 bases align to TRBD2. Germline-derived CDR1 and CDR2 are PRHDT and FYEKMQ (reference sequence). The CDR3 has 14 residues. V lost 8 bases to trimming and J lost 9 bases; unmatched junction nucleotides: 6. The CDR3 sequence is CASLTSGRGAEQFF. CDR3 coding DNA: TGTGCCAGCCTGACTAGCGGGAGGGGAGCTGAGCAGTTCTTC.

Here the CDR3 DNA reads TGTGCCAGCAGCCAAAGACAGGGTTACGATACGCAGTATTTT. It codes for CASSQRQGYDTQYF. The chain carries TRBV7-6 and TRBJ2-3, with TRBD1 matching over 7 bases. The germline gives CDR1 SGHVS, CDR2 FNYEAQ. Trimming took 5 bases from V and 6 from J; bases not matched to a gene: 8. The CDR3 has 14 amino acids.

The rearrangement uses TRBV7-9 and TRBJ2-2; perhaps TRBD2 as D (5 bases). This CDR3 spans 12 amino acids. Germline V gene data show CDR1 as SEHNR and CDR2 as FQNEAQ (reference sequence). V gave up 5 bases and J gave up 7 bases, with 8 bases separating them. The CDR3 region is CASSPGFGELFF. The CDR3, as DNA: TGTGCCAGCAGCCCGGGGTTCGGGGAGCTGTTTTTT.

V usage is TRBV5-4 and J usage is TRBJ2-7; D is possibly TRBD1 (5 bases). Trimming pared 0 bases from V and 2 bases from J, leaving 18 bases between. This CDR3 is 17 amino acids long. Germline assignment: CDR1 SGHNT and CDR2 YYREEE (reference sequence). CDR3: CASSLAHRSFTPYEQYF. The DNA for the CDR3 is TGTGCCAGCAGCTTGGCCCACAGGAGCTTCACACCCTACGAGCAGTACTTC.

The chain is built from TRBV29-1 and TRBJ1-1; TRBD1 aligns across 10 bases. V dropped 7 bases and J dropped 4; count of bases not matched to a gene: 9. CDR3 length: 14 residues. Germline values: CDR1 SQVTM, CDR2 ANQGSEA. The CDR3 region is CSADADRGGTEAFF. CDR3 in DNA: TGCAGCGCCGATGCGGACAGGGGGGGCACTGAAGCTTTCTTT.

The chain recombines TRBV20-1 with TRBJ2-7; 7 bases match TRBD1. Germline V lookup: CDR1 DFQATT, CDR2 SNEGSKA (reference sequence). With V trimmed by 4 bases and J by 3 bases, 12 bases remained unmatched. The CDR3 has 15 amino acids. In DNA, the CDR3 is TGCAGTGCTATCTCGTTGGGACAGCGACTCTACGAGCAGTACTTC. Translated: CSAISLGQRLYEQYF.

The chain links TRBV5-6 to TRBJ2-7; D unclear. V lost 4 bases, J lost 0 bases, and 11 bases lay in between. CDR1 is SGHDT, CDR2 YYEEEE, per germline. The CDR3 is 14 amino acids. This chain's CDR3 is CASSLAMSSYEQYF. CDR3 nucleotide sequence: TGTGCCAGCAGCCTTGCGATGTCCTCCTACGAGCAGTACTTC.

J is TRBJ2-1 and V is TRBV10-3, with TRBD1 as a possible D gene (6 bases). CDR1 is ENHRY and CDR2 is SYGVKD in the germline V gene. Trimming pared 4 bases from V and 0 bases from J, leaving 16 bases between. This CDR3 is built from 17 residues. The CDR3, as DNA: TGTGCCATCAGTGGGGGGACAAACCGAAGCTCCTACAATGAGCAGTTCTTC. Translation: CAISGGTNRSSYNEQFF.

The chain couples TRBV7-6 to TRBJ2-2; D remains ambiguous. There are 13 residues in the CDR3. V lost 2 bases to trimming and J lost 5 bases, with 6 bases between them. The germline V gene has CDR1 SGHVS and CDR2 FNYEAQ. The CDR3 reads CASSLTLTGELFF. CDR3 in DNA: TGTGCCAGCAGCTTAACGTTAACCGGGGAGCTGTTTTTT.

The rearrangement joins TRBV18 to TRBJ2-4, with D tentatively TRBD2 (6 bases). Germline assignment: CDR1 KGHSH and CDR2 LQKENI. V dropped 4 bases and J dropped 6 bases, with 13 bases sitting between them. The CDR3 extends over 14 amino acids. In DNA, the CDR3 is TGTGCCAGCTCACTGTGGGACTCTCTAAACATTCAGTACTTC. Its translation: CASSLWDSLNIQYF.